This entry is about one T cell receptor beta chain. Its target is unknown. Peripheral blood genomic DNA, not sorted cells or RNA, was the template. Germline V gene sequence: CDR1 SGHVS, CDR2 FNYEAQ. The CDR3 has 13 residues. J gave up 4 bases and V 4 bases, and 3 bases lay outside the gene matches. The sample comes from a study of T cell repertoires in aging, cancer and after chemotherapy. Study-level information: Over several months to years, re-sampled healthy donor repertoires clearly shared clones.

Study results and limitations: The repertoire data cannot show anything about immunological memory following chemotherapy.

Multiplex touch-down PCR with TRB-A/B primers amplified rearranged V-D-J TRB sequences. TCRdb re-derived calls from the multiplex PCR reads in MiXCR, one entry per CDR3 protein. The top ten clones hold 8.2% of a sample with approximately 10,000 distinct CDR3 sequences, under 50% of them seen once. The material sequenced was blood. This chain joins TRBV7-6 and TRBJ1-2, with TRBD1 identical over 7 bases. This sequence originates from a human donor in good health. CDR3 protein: CASSSGTAYGYTF. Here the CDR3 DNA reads TGTGCCAGCAGCTCCGGGACAGCCTATGGCTACACCTTC.